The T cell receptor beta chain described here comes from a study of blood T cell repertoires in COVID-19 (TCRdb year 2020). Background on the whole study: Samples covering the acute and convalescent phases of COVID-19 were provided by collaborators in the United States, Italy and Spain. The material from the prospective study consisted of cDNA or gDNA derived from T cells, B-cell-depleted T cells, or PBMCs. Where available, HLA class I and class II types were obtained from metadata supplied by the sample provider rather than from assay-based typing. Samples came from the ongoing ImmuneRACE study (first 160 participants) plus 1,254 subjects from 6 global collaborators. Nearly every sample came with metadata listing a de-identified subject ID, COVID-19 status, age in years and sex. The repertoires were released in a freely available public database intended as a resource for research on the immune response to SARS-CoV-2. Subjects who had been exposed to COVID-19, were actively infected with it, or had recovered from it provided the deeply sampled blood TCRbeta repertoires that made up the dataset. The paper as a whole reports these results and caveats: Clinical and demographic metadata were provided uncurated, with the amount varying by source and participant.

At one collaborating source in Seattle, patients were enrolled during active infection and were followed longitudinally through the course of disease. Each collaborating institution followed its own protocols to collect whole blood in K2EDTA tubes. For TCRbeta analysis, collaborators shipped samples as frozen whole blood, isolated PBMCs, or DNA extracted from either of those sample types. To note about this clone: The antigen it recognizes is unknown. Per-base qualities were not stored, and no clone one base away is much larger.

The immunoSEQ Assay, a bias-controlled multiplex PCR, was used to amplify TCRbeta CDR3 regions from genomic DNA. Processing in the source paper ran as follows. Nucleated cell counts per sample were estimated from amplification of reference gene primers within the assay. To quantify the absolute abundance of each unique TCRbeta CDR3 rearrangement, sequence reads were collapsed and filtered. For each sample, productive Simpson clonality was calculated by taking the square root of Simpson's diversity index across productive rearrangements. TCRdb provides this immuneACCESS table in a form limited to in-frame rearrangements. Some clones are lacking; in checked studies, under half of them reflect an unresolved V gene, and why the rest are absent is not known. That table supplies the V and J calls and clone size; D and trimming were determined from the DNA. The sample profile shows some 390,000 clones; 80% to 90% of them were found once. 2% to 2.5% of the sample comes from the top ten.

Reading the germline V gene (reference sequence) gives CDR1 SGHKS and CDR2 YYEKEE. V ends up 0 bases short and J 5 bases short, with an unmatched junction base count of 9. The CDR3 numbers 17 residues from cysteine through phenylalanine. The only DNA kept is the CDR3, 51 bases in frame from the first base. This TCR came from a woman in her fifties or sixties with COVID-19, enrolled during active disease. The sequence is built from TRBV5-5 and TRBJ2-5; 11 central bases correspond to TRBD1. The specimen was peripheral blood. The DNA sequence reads TGTGCCAGCAGCTTGGCCGGGACAGGGGGATCGGGGGAGACCCAGTACTTC. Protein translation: CASSLAGTGGSGETQYF.